These 32 T cell receptor beta chains originate from one sample sequenced in a study of spatial heterogeneity in lung cancer. The time point was: blood at routine non-recurrence follow-up after resection. Unsorted whole RNA of tumor, nontumor lung or frozen PBMC was sequenced. TCRdb reanalysed the 5' RACE reads using MiXCR and keeps one entry per CDR3 protein. Of 95,000 to 130,000 distinct CDR3 sequences listed, 9% to 15% are singletons. Sequencing used PBMCs, obtained at follow-up. These receptors came from a male donor with early-stage non-small cell lung cancer.

The chain uses TRBV5-1 and TRBJ1-1, with no clear D. This CDR3 region has 15 residues. V lost 0 bases and J 4 bases, leaving 13 bases between the germline ends. Per germline, CDR1 SGHRS and CDR2 YFSETQ. DNA of the CDR3: TGCGCCAGCAGCTTGGAATGGCTCGGTGTCACTGAAGCTTTCTTT. It specifies CASSLEWLGVTEAFF.

About this clonotype: A junction boundary mismatches the germline segment, possibly from a read error. Here the CDR3 reads CASSMPMGKPSSGANVLTF. The CDR3 coding sequence is TGTGCCAGCAGCATGCCTATGGGGAAACCTTCCTCTGGGGCCAACGTTCTGACTTTC. This chain connects TRBV7-8 to TRBJ2-6; maybe TRBD1 (5 bases). This CDR3 is built from 19 residues. Per the germline V gene, CDR1 is SGHVS and CDR2 is FQNEAQ.

The chain joins TRBV7-2 to TRBJ1-2; D is unresolved. Trimming stripped 7 bases from V and 0 bases from J, with 15 bases between. The germline V gene has CDR1 SGHTA and CDR2 FQGNSA. The CDR3 is made up of 15 amino acids. The CDR3 nucleotides read TGTGCCAGCACCTCCGGACCTACCACTAACTATGGCTACACCTTC. This translates into CASTSGPTTNYGYTF. Combining the CDR3 with reference TRBV7-2 and TRBJ1-2 gives the whole variable domain GAGVSQSPSNKVTEKGKDVELRCDPISGHTALYWYRQSLGQGLEFLIYFQGNSAPDKSGLPSDRFSAERTGGSVSTLTIQRTQQEDSAVYLCASTSGPTTNYGYTFGSGTRLTVV.

This clonotype was found many times. The rearrangement joins TRBV12-3 or TRBV12-4 to TRBJ2-3; 12 bases line up with TRBD2. The CDR3 runs 16 residues. The J segment lost 4 bases and the V segment lost 6 bases, leaving 8 bases of the junction unmatched. CDR3 sequence: CASSILAGGKPDTQYF. DNA for the CDR3: TGTGCCAGCAGCATACTAGCGGGGGGTAAGCCAGATACGCAGTATTTT.

This clonotype was counted only a few times. One end of the junction does not line up with germline, which may come from a read error. J is TRBJ1-3 and V is TRBV6-6, with D tentatively TRBD1 (5 bases). The CDR3 is made up of 15 amino acids. CDR1 is MNHNY, CDR2 SVGAGI, per germline (reference sequence). In nucleotides, the CDR3 is TGTGCCAGCAGTGACGGACAACGCTCTGGAAACATCATATATTTT. Protein: CASSDGQRSGNIIYF.

This clonotype was observed a handful of times. The chain employs TRBV27 and TRBJ2-4; D call uncertain. This CDR3 is built from 14 residues. V gave up 6 bases and J gave up 1 base, with 10 bases separating them. CDR1 and CDR2 from the germline V gene are MNHEY and SMNVEV (reference sequence). In nucleotides, the CDR3 is TGTGCCAGCAGACCGCTACGGGCCAAAAACATTCAGTACTTC. Amino acids: CASRPLRAKNIQYF.

In this sample, this clonotype turned up many times. The J gene is TRBJ1-5, the V gene TRBV6-1, with 7 bases lining up with TRBD1. The CDR3 has 15 residues. The V segment lost 8 bases and the J segment 0 bases; nucleotides outside the gene matches: 7. Germline CDR1 is MNHNS and CDR2 is SASEGT. In DNA form, the CDR3 reads TGTGCCAGCCTAACACAGGGGAATAGCAATCAGCCCCAGCATTTT. It is translated as CASLTQGNSNQPQHF.

This clonotype was observed a handful of times. V gene TRBV20-1 combines with J gene TRBJ2-1, with 9 nucleotides matching TRBD1. Trimming took 3 bases from V and 7 from J; bases not matched to a gene: 10. Per germline, CDR1 DFQATT and CDR2 SNEGSKA (reference sequence). The CDR3 loop spans 15 amino acids. The CDR3 DNA is TGCAGTGCTAGCAAATTGACAGGGGGAGGGAATGAGCAGTTCTTC. The encoded protein is CSASKLTGGGNEQFF.

This chain joins TRBV5-6 and TRBJ1-1, with TRBD1 identical over 8 bases. Germline V gives CDR1 SGHDT, CDR2 YYEEEE. The CDR3 has 14 residues. V shed 6 bases and J 5 bases; nucleotides not matched to a gene: 9. The CDR3 spells CASTPGQVGTEAFF. The CDR3 DNA reads TGTGCCAGCACCCCGGGACAGGTTGGGACTGAAGCTTTCTTT.

This clonotype was counted only a few times. Since the CDR3 does not end with the conserved phenylalanine or tryptophan, this likely comes from a read error. The chain carries TRBV7-2 and TRBJ2-1; 12 bases are shared with TRBD2. The CDR3 has 15 residues. Germline-derived CDR1 and CDR2 are SGHTA and FQGNSA. After removal of 4 bases from V and 5 bases from J, the junction contained 3 bases not matched to a gene. CDR3 nucleotides: TGTGCCAGCAGCTACCGGACTAGCGGGGACAATGAGCAGTTCCTC. This encodes CASSYRTSGDNEQFL.

This clonotype appeared a few times. The chain uses TRBV30 and TRBJ1-1; 10 bases are a match to TRBD1. This CDR3 is 13 amino acids long. Trimming took 8 bases from V and 5 from J; bases not matched to a gene: 8. CDR1 is GTSNPN, CDR2 SVGIG, per germline (reference sequence). The CDR3, as DNA: TGTGCCCTAGACCGGGACAGGGGTACTGAAGCTTTCTTT. Its protein is CALDRDRGTEAFF.

This clonotype was seen many times. The rearrangement joins TRBV7-2 to TRBJ2-7; 7 positions match TRBD2. The CDR3 length is 14 residues. V dropped 5 bases and J dropped 6; count of bases not matched to a gene: 10. Germline V gene lookup returns CDR1 SGHTA and CDR2 FQGNSA. The CDR3 spells CASSPPAGIGEQYF. In DNA form, the CDR3 reads TGTGCCAGCAGCCCCCCAGCGGGGATTGGCGAGCAGTACTTC.

The V gene is TRBV20-1, the J gene TRBJ1-1, with D perhaps TRBD1 (5 bases). The ends were cut back, 4 bases at V and 0 bases at J, with 9 bases in the middle. The germline gives CDR1 DFQATT, CDR2 SNEGSKA (reference sequence). The CDR3 runs 13 residues. The CDR3 protein is CSATGPLNTEAFF. CDR3 DNA sequence: TGCAGTGCTACAGGGCCCCTGAACACTGAAGCTTTCTTT.

The chain couples TRBV20-1 to TRBJ2-2, with D perhaps given as TRBD1 or TRBD2 (5 bases each). CDR1 and CDR2 from the germline V gene are DFQATT and SNEGSKA (reference sequence). V lost 5 bases to trimming and J lost 7 bases, with 14 bases between them. This CDR3 region has 13 residues. DNA for the CDR3: TGCAGTGCTGGGGGTCTTTTGGGCGGGGAGCTGTTTTTT. Translation gives CSAGGLLGGELFF.

The chain has TRBV28 and TRBJ2-1; perhaps TRBD2 as D (5 bases). Germline CDR1 is MDHEN and CDR2 is SYDVKM. Trimming pared 3 bases from V and 8 bases from J, leaving 11 bases between. The CDR3 is 13 amino acids. The CDR3 loop reads CASSFWAGDEQFF. CDR3 nucleotide sequence: TGTGCCAGCAGTTTTTGGGCCGGGGATGAGCAGTTCTTC.

The chain carries TRBV19 and TRBJ2-3, with D unresolved. Germline lookup yields CDR1 LNHDA and CDR2 SQIVND (reference sequence). This CDR3 region has 17 residues. Trimming pared 3 bases from V and 2 bases from J, leaving 18 bases between. In DNA, the CDR3 is TGTGCCAGTAGTATGTCACCCTTCGGAGCAGCCACAGATACGCAGTATTTT. Translated, it gives CASSMSPFGAATDTQYF. Together with reference TRBV19 and TRBJ2-3, the CDR3 gives the full variable domain: DGGITQSPKYLFRKEGQNVTLSCEQNLNHDAMYWYRQDPGQGLRLIYYSQIVNDFQKGDIAEGYSVSREKKESFPLTVTSAQKNPTAFYLCASSMSPFGAATDTQYFGPGTRLTVL.

The chain combines TRBV20-1 with TRBJ2-7, with D perhaps being TRBD1 or TRBD2 (5 bases each). Germline V gene sequence: CDR1 DFQATT, CDR2 SNEGSKA (reference sequence). V lost 0 bases and J lost 4, with 13 bases in between. The CDR3 extends over 14 amino acids. The CDR3 here is CSARDLMGPYEQYF. The DNA of the CDR3 is TGCAGTGCTAGAGATCTTATGGGACCTTACGAGCAGTACTTC.

The V and J genes are TRBV6-6 and TRBJ2-1, with 9 bases fitting TRBD1. Germline assignment: CDR1 MNHNY and CDR2 SVGAGI (reference sequence). Trimming cost V 0 bases and J 0 bases; bases outside gene matches: 0. The CDR3 spans 16 residues. The CDR3 region is CASSYSDRGSYNEQFF. DNA of the CDR3: TGTGCCAGCAGTTACTCGGACAGGGGCTCCTACAATGAGCAGTTCTTC.

J is TRBJ1-1 and V is TRBV7-9; perhaps TRBD1 as D (6 bases). This CDR3 has 14 amino acids. The V end lost 3 bases, the J end lost 1 base, and 9 bases lay between the germline ends. Germline V CDR1 and CDR2: SEHNR, FQNEAQ (reference sequence). The CDR3 here is CASSLDSPNTEAFF. The DNA of the CDR3 is TGTGCCAGCAGCTTGGACAGCCCGAACACTGAAGCTTTCTTT.

This chain uses TRBV29-1 with TRBJ2-7, with 13 positions matching TRBD2. After removal of 4 bases from V and 4 bases from J, the junction contained 4 bases not matched to a gene. CDR1 and CDR2 (germline): SQVTM, ANQGSEA. The length of the CDR3 is 14 residues. The CDR3 is CSVARTSGGYEQYF. As DNA, the CDR3 is TGCAGCGTTGCTAGGACTAGCGGGGGTTACGAGCAGTACTTC.

This clonotype occurred a few times. The chain recombines TRBV19 with TRBJ2-1; 13 bases agree with TRBD2. V was clipped by 5 bases and J by 9 bases; unmatched bases: 10. The CDR3 contains 16 residues. CDR1 LNHDA and CDR2 SQIVND come from the germline V gene (reference sequence). The CDR3 protein is CASSLTGTSGVGEQFF. DNA for the CDR3: TGTGCCAGTAGTCTTACCGGGACTAGCGGGGTCGGTGAGCAGTTCTTC.

This clonotype has at least ten counts. The rearrangement uses TRBV20-1 and TRBJ2-7; TRBD1 or TRBD2 may be the D gene (5 bases each). Germline V gives CDR1 DFQATT, CDR2 SNEGSKA (reference sequence). Trimming took 6 bases from V and 5 from J, leaving 14 bases between them. The CDR3 is made up of 12 amino acids. In nucleotides, the CDR3 is TGCAGTGCGGGACCCTGGGAGAACGAGCAGTACTTC. Protein product: CSAGPWENEQYF.

This clonotype was seen many times. The chain employs TRBV28 and TRBJ1-3; D possibly corresponds to TRBD1 (5 bases). The CDR3 runs 16 residues. The V end was cut by 4 bases, the J end by 1 base, with 14 bases between. Looked up from germline, CDR1 is MDHEN and CDR2 is SYDVKM. CDR3 nucleotide sequence: TGTGCCAGCAGTTACACCGGGACCCATTCTGGAAACACCATATATTTT. It encodes CASSYTGTHSGNTIYF.

CDR3 protein: CASSLPWTGGPAVTEAFF. The CDR3 DNA reads as TGTGCCAGCAGTTTACCTTGGACAGGGGGCCCCGCTGTTACTGAAGCTTTCTTT. The J gene is TRBJ1-1, the V gene TRBV28; 11 positions match TRBD1. CDR3 length equals 18 residues. The germline V gene has CDR1 MDHEN and CDR2 SYDVKM. J was trimmed by 5 bases and V by 2 bases; bases with no gene match: 13.

There are a few counts of this clonotype. The V and J genes are TRBV6-6 and TRBJ2-7; 7 bases line up with TRBD1. From germline, CDR1 is MNHNY and CDR2 SVGAGI (reference sequence). This CDR3 region has 14 residues. Unmatched junction bases numbered 9, after V lost 7 bases and J lost 3 bases. The chain's CDR3 is CASTSPGQSYEQYF. CDR3 in DNA: TGTGCCAGCACTTCGCCGGGACAGAGCTACGAGCAGTACTTC.

The J gene is TRBJ2-3, the V gene TRBV3-1; D assignment may be TRBD1 or TRBD2 (5 bases each). Trimming shortened V by 6 bases and J by 1 base, and 23 bases separated the two germline ends. From germline, CDR1 is LGHDT and CDR2 YNNKEL (reference sequence). The CDR3 is made up of 18 amino acids. CDR3 coding DNA: TGTGCCAGCAGTTCCACCTCGACCGGGGCGCGGGGCACAGATACGCAGTATTTT. Its protein product is CASSSTSTGARGTDTQYF.

V and J are TRBV28 and TRBJ2-3; TRBD1 might be the D (5 bases). Germline lookup yields CDR1 MDHEN and CDR2 SYDVKM. V was cut by 4 bases and J by 7 bases, with 6 bases left in between. The CDR3 totals 11 residues. DNA of the CDR3: TGTGCCAGCAGTTCAGGGTATACGCAGTATTTT. Its translation: CASSSGYTQYF.

This clonotype has ten or more counts. The V call is TRBV28, the J call TRBJ2-3, with D possibly TRBD1 on 5 matching bases. The CDR3 has 14 residues. V was pared by 5 bases and J by 8 bases, with 17 bases between. CDR1 and CDR2 from the germline V gene are MDHEN and SYDVKM. The CDR3 spells CASSLDSRAGTQYF. CDR3 DNA sequence: TGTGCCAGCAGTCTAGACTCCAGGGCAGGTACGCAGTATTTT.

This clonotype showed up just a few times. This chain links TRBV3-1 with TRBJ2-6; D possibly corresponds to TRBD2 (5 bases). V was pared by 0 bases and J by 4 bases, with 16 bases between. Per the germline V gene, CDR1 is LGHDT and CDR2 is YNNKEL (reference sequence). This CDR3 has 18 amino acids. The CDR3 here is CASSQDRGSLAGANVLTF. CDR3 coding DNA: TGTGCCAGCAGCCAAGACAGAGGGTCTTTAGCCGGGGCCAACGTCCTGACTTTC.

V and J are TRBV6-2 or TRBV6-3 and TRBJ2-2; the D gene is possibly TRBD2 (7 bases). Germline lookup yields CDR1 MNHEY and CDR2 SVGEGT. The CDR3 covers 18 residues. V lost 1 base and J lost 1, with 16 bases in between. This chain's CDR3 is CASSYYDRGARNTGELFF. The DNA of the CDR3 is TGTGCCAGCAGTTACTACGACCGGGGGGCCCGGAACACCGGGGAGCTGTTTTTT.

This chain connects TRBV6-5 to TRBJ2-1; D remains unclear. The CDR3 spans 16 residues. Germline V gene sequence: CDR1 MNHEY, CDR2 SVGAGI. V was cut by 0 bases and J by 0 bases, with 9 bases left in between. The chain's CDR3 is CASSYSRLSSYNEQFF. CDR3 coding DNA: TGTGCCAGCAGTTACTCCCGGCTAAGCTCCTACAATGAGCAGTTCTTC.

The chain combines TRBV7-9 with TRBJ2-1; D is ambiguous. From germline, CDR1 is SEHNR and CDR2 FQNEAQ (reference sequence). The CDR3 is 14 residues long. Trimming pared 1 base from V and 4 bases from J, leaving 8 bases between. The CDR3 loop reads CASSLEGRYNEQFF. The CDR3 coding sequence is TGTGCCAGCAGCTTAGAAGGCCGATACAATGAGCAGTTCTTC. Full variable domain (outside the CDR3, taken from reference TRBV7-9 and TRBJ2-1): DTGVSQNPRHKITKRGQNVTFRCDPISEHNRLYWYRQTLGQGPEFLTYFQNEAQLEKSRLLSDRFSAERPKGSFSTLEIQRTEQGDSAMYLCASSLEGRYNEQFFGPGTRLTVL.